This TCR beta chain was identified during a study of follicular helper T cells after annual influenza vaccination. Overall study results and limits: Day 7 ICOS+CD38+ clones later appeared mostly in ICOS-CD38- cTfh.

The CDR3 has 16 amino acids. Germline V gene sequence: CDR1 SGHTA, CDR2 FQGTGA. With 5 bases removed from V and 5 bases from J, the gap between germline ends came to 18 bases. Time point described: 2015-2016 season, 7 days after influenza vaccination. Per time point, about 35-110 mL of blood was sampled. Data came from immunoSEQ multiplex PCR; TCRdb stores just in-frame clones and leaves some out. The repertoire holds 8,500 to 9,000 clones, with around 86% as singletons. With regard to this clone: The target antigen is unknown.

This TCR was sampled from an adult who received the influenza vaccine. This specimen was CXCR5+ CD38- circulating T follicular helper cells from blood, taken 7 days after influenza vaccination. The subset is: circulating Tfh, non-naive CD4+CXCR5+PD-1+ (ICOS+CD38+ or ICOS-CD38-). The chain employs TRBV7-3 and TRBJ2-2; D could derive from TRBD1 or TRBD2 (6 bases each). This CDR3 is CASSHQGGLSTGELFF. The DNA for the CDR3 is TGTGCCAGCAGCCATCAAGGGGGACTCTCGACCGGGGAGCTGTTTTTT.